This paragraph covers one TCR beta chain sequence. No antigen is known for it. Molecules of cDNA were individually given unique molecular identifiers that were attached to them. One entry per CDR3 protein, called by TCRdb with MiXCR from the 5' RACE reads. The table lists tens of thousands of distinct CDR3 sequences, about an eighth of them singletons. Germline CDR1 is SGHTA and CDR2 is FQGNSA. The V end lost 0 bases, the J end lost 5 bases, and 10 bases lay between the germline ends. This CDR3 has 14 residues. This specimen comes from a study of early T cells in non-severe SARS-CoV-2 infection. Study overall: The authors sequenced bulk RNA from unsorted whole blood, leaving chains unpaired. The study's findings and limits: Comparison of clonotypes with VDJdb favored anti-spike CD8 responses while missing private and CD4 specificities.

The sequence was obtained from an adult who was a healthcare worker with PCR-confirmed SARS-CoV-2 infection or an uninfected control (not recorded which). The sample consisted of whole blood, taken at baseline. This chain uses TRBV7-2 with TRBJ1-1; the D is unclear. The CDR3 DNA is TGTGCCAGCAGCTTAGCGATAGCCAGAACTGAAGCTTTCTTT. Its protein product is CASSLAIARTEAFF. The whole variable domain, filled in from reference TRBV7-2 and TRBJ1-1, reads GAGVSQSPSNKVTEKGKDVELRCDPISGHTALYWYRQSLGQGLEFLIYFQGNSAPDKSGLPSDRFSAERTGGSVSTLTIQRTQQEDSAVYLCASSLAIARTEAFFGQGTRLTVV.